These 5 T cell receptor beta chains share one sample of origin, sequenced in a study of cytomegalovirus exposure and HLA in healthy donors. PCR amplification relied on 60 Vbeta primers (plus 13 Jbeta primers). The protocol was immunoSEQ multiplex PCR, while the TCRdb copy is restricted to in-frame clones and leaves out a portion. This sample yields tens of thousands of clones, of which 65% to 75% are seen a single time; approximately 25% belongs to the top ten. Sequencing was performed on PBMCs. These receptors came from a man aged 45-65 years in good health and CMV-seropositive.

Regarding this clone: Compared with germline, one end of the junction differs, possibly owing to a read error. The chain carries TRBV4-2 and TRBJ2-1; TRBD2 agrees at 7 bases. The CDR3 covers 13 residues. From germline, CDR1 is LGHNA and CDR2 YNFKEQ. The CDR3 reads CASSQEVGLPSLF. CDR3 coding DNA: TGTGCCAGCAGCCAAGAAGTGGGACTACCCTCCCTCTTC.

This sequence joins TRBV28 and TRBJ2-7, with 12 nucleotides matching TRBD2. J was trimmed by 9 bases and V by 3 bases; bases with no gene match: 6. Germline V gives CDR1 MDHEN, CDR2 SYDVKM. This CDR3 region has 14 residues. The CDR3 sequence: CASSLTSGSSGQYF. The CDR3 DNA reads TGTGCCAGCAGTTTGACTAGCGGGAGCTCTGGGCAGTACTTC.

The gene calls are TRBV7-9 and TRBJ1-2; TRBD1 aligns across 8 bases. The V segment lost 5 bases and the J segment 8 bases; nucleotides outside the gene matches: 7. The V gene's germline CDR1 is SEHNR and CDR2 FQNEAQ (reference sequence). The CDR3 runs to 13 residues. The CDR3 reads CASSRTGSLGYTF. DNA of the CDR3: TGTGCCAGCAGCCGGACAGGGTCTTTGGGCTACACCTTC.

This chain links TRBV7-8 with TRBJ2-7; TRBD1 is a possible D gene (6 bases). Germline values: CDR1 SGHVS, CDR2 FQNEAQ. The germline V and J ends were trimmed by 5 bases and 2 bases, with 7 bases remaining between them. This CDR3 is 12 amino acids long. Here the CDR3 DNA reads TGTGCCAGCAGCGGGGACACCTACGAGCAGTACTTC. This sequence encodes CASSGDTYEQYF.

The rearrangement joins TRBV15 to TRBJ1-1; D gene ambiguous. This CDR3 is 15 amino acids long. V was shortened by 1 base and J by 2 bases, with 11 bases between the two germline ends. Germline V CDR1 and CDR2: LNHNV, YYDKDF (reference sequence). CDR3 protein: CATSRGRATNTEAFF. In DNA, the CDR3 is TGTGCCACCAGCAGAGGGAGGGCAACTAACACTGAAGCTTTCTTT.